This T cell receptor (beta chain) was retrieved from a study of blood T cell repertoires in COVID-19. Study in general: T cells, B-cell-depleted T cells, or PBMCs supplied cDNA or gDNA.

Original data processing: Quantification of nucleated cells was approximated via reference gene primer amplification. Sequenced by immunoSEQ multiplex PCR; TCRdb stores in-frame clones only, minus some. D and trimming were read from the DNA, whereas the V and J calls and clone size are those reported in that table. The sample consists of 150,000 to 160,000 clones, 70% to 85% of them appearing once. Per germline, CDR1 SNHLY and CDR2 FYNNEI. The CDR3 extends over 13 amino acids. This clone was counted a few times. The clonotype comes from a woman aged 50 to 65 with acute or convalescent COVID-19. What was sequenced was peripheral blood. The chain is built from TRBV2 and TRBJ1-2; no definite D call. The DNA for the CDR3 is TGTGCGGAGTCCGGGGAGAGCACCTATGGCTACACCTTC. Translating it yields CAESGESTYGYTF.